Listed below are T cell receptor beta chains from one sample, sequenced in a study of blood T cell repertoires in COVID-19. The method was immunoSEQ multiplex PCR; TCRdb's version includes in-frame clones alone and lacks a portion of them. The table has about 360,000 clones, approximately 87% seen once. Sequenced input: PBMCs or T cells enriched from blood (not recorded which). Receptors were obtained from a man between 25 and 39 years old who had recovered from COVID-19. CDR3s include the opening cysteine and the closing phenylalanine or tryptophan. Each record gives: J gene, CDR3 length, clone size, D gene, V gene, CDR3 DNA, CDR3 protein. The D gene is left open where the match is weak. The size entry is marked missing in some rows and otherwise reads once, few, many or a size class.

TRBJ1-1	11	NA	NA	TRBV30	TGTGCCTGGACTTTGAACACTGAAGCTTTCTTT	CAWTLNTEAFF
TRBJ2-5	17	once	NA	TRBV4-2	TGTGCCAGCAGCCAGGATACCCACGGGACAAACCAAGAGACCCAGTACTTC	CASSQDTHGTNQETQYF
TRBJ1-1	16	NA	NA	TRBV9	TGTGCCAGCAGCGTAGTTGGTTGGGGGGTGAACACTGAAGCTTTCTTT	CASSVVGWGVNTEAFF
TRBJ2-1	16	NA	TRBD2	TRBV7-6	TGTGCCAGCAGCTTATTAGGGACTAGCGGATACAATGAGCAGTTCTTC	CASSLLGTSGYNEQFF
TRBJ1-1	14	once	NA	TRBV7-9	TGTGCCAGCAGCTTAAAAGCTCTGAACACTGAAGCTTTCTTT	CASSLKALNTEAFF
TRBJ2-7	16	NA	NA	TRBV10-1	TGCGCCAGCAGTGAGTCGCGGCAGGGAATAATCTACGAGCAGTACTTC	CASSESRQGIIYEQYF
TRBJ1-4	18	NA	TRBD1	TRBV3-1/TRBV3-2	TGTGCCAGCAGCCAAGAAGTGACAGGGTTTAAGCTTAATGAAAAACTGTTTTTT	CASSQEVTGFKLNEKLFF
TRBJ1-3	14	NA	TRBD1	TRBV6-5	TGTGCCAGCAGCAAGACAGGGTCCGGAAACACCATATATTTT	CASSKTGSGNTIYF
TRBJ1-3	16	NA	TRBD1	TRBV9	TGTGCCAGCAGCTTCACAGGGGGACTCTCTGGAAACACCATATATTTT	CASSFTGGLSGNTIYF
TRBJ2-1	16	few	NA	TRBV5-1	TGCGCCAGCAGCTTGCGAGCAGACAGCTCCTACAATGAGCAGTTCTTC	CASSLRADSSYNEQFF
TRBJ1-2	15	NA	TRBD1	TRBV18	TGTGCCAGCTCACCTCGGGGACAGGGAGACTATGGCTACACCTTC	CASSPRGQGDYGYTF
TRBJ1-5	13	NA	NA	TRBV6-5	TGTGCCAGCAGGGCAGGGCCTAATCAGCCCCAGCATTTT	CASRAGPNQPQHF
TRBJ2-5	14	NA	TRBD1	TRBV7-2	TGTGCCAGCAGCTTGCTAGGGACAGGGGGCACCCAGTACTTC	CASSLLGTGGTQYF
TRBJ2-7	15	NA	NA	TRBV5-1	TGCGCCAGCAGCTCCCCCCAGGGCCTCGACTACGAGCAGTACTTC	CASSSPQGLDYEQYF
TRBJ1-6	16	NA	TRBD1	TRBV28	TGTGCCAGCAGGGGACAGGGGGCGTCCTATAATTCACCCCTCCACTTT	CASRGQGASYNSPLHF
TRBJ2-5	15	NA	TRBD2	TRBV24-1	TGTGCCACCAGTGATCGGACTAGCGGTCAAGAGACCCAGTACTTC	CATSDRTSGQETQYF
TRBJ1-2	14	NA	NA	TRBV19	TGTGCCAGTAGAAAGATTGGGGGCAACTATGGCTACACCTTC	CASRKIGGNYGYTF
TRBJ1-1	14	NA	TRBD1	TRBV30	TGTGCCTGGAGTCGGACAGGGCGGAACACTGAAGCTTTCTTT	CAWSRTGRNTEAFF
TRBJ1-2	14	NA	TRBD1	TRBV19	TGTGCCAGTAGTATTCAGGACAGGGGTTATGGCTACACCTTC	CASSIQDRGYGYTF
TRBJ1-1	16	NA	TRBD1	TRBV10-3	TGTGCCATCAGTCCCGGGACAGGGTTTGGGGACACTGAAGCTTTCTTT	CAISPGTGFGDTEAFF
TRBJ1-2	14	NA	TRBD1	TRBV6-5	TGTGCCAGCAGGACGCCGGGGACAGGGTATGGCTACACCTTC	CASRTPGTGYGYTF
TRBJ1-2	12	NA	NA	TRBV23-1	TGCGCCAGCCCACGTCGGGGCTATGGCTACACCTTC	CASPRRGYGYTF
TRBJ1-3	16	NA	TRBD1	TRBV5-4	TGTGCCAGCAGCACCAGACAGGGGGAGTTTGGAAACACCATATATTTT	CASSTRQGEFGNTIYF
TRBJ2-7	15	NA	NA	TRBV5-6	TGTGCCAGCAGCTTGTTGGGGGCCCTATCCTACGAGCAGTACTTC	CASSLLGALSYEQYF
TRBJ2-5	14	NA	TRBD2	TRBV11-2	TGTGCCAGCAGCACACGAAGCGGGGAACAGACCCAGTACTTC	CASSTRSGEQTQYF
TRBJ1-3	12	NA	NA	TRBV30	TGTGCCTGGAGTGTAATCGAGTACACCATATATTTT	CAWSVIEYTIYF
TRBJ1-4	14	NA	NA	TRBV9	TGTGCCAGCAGCGTAGCTGCAGGGTCAGAAAAACTGTTTTTT	CASSVAAGSEKLFF
TRBJ1-1	15	NA	NA	TRBV7-9	TGTGCCAGCAGCTTAGTGGGACAAGGTTCCGCTGAAGCTTTCTTT	CASSLVGQGSAEAFF
TRBJ1-1	13	NA	NA	TRBV7-8	TGTGCCAGCAGCGCCACAGTGAACACTGAAGCTTTCTTT	CASSATVNTEAFF
TRBJ2-1	10	NA	NA	TRBV6-5	TGTGCCAGCAACAGCGGGGAGCAGTTCTTC	CASNSGEQFF
TRBJ2-1	17	NA	NA	TRBV7-6	TGTGCCAGCAGCTTAGAATATTTGAGAAGCTCCTACAATGAGCAGTTCTTC	CASSLEYLRSSYNEQFF
TRBJ1-5	15	NA	TRBD1	TRBV6-2/TRBV6-3	TGTGCCAGCAGCGCCGGGACAGGGATAAATCAGCCCCAGCATTTT	CASSAGTGINQPQHF
TRBJ1-2	14	NA	TRBD1	TRBV9	TGTGCCAGCAGCGAGGGGCAGGGGGCTCATGGCTACACCTTC	CASSEGQGAHGYTF
TRBJ2-3	16	NA	TRBD2	TRBV5-1	TGCGCCAGCAGCCCTACTAGCGGGTCTAGCACAGATACGCAGTATTTT	CASSPTSGSSTDTQYF
TRBJ1-4	15	NA	NA	TRBV19	TGTGCCAGTAGTGCGCCTCGGGGGACGGGTGAAAAACTGTTTTTT	CASSAPRGTGEKLFF
TRBJ2-3	17	NA	TRBD1	TRBV5-1	TGCGCCAGCAGCTTGCCCGGGACAGGGGGCGGGAAAGATACGCAGTATTTT	CASSLPGTGGGKDTQYF
TRBJ2-2	13	NA	TRBD1	TRBV2	TGTGCCAGCAGTGTTCAGGGGGCCGGGGAGCTGTTTTTT	CASSVQGAGELFF
TRBJ1-6	16	NA	TRBD1	TRBV4-1	TGCGCCAGCAGCCAAGGTGTGGACAGGGACAATTCACCCCTCCACTTT	CASSQGVDRDNSPLHF
TRBJ1-5	15	NA	NA	TRBV19	TGTGCCAGTAGTATGTATTTCCGGGTTGATCAGCCCCAGCATTTT	CASSMYFRVDQPQHF
TRBJ1-2	14	NA	NA	TRBV4-1	TGCGCCAGCAGCGGGAATAGGGGGAACTATGGCTACACCTTC	CASSGNRGNYGYTF